These 2 T cell receptor beta chains came from one sample sequenced in a study of T cell repertoires in cytomegalovirus infection. These receptors lack a known antigen. TCRdb processed the reads anew with MiXCR; each CDR3 protein has one entry. The data contain fewer than 850,000 distinct CDR3 sequences, about 29% of them singletons. The sequencing used cultured CD8+ T cells from PBMCs, collected from culture after CMV antigen stimulation. The receptors come from a human donor in good health (CMV status not recorded). Some clones in this sample may be carry-over from other donors' samples.

This clonotype was seen a handful of times. DNA for the CDR3: TGTGCCAGCAGCCCTCCGGGGGCCATTCAGGGCGGGGATCAGCCCCAGCATTTT. Translated, it gives CASSPPGAIQGGDQPQHF. This chain connects TRBV7-8 to TRBJ1-5; D possibly corresponds to TRBD1 (6 bases). Looked up from germline, CDR1 is SGHVS and CDR2 is FQNEAQ. Trimming removed 5 bases at V and 5 bases at J, with 25 bases between. This CDR3 has 18 amino acids.

The CDR3 spells CASSYHRERVGNTIYF. CDR3 nucleotide sequence: TGTGCCAGCAGCTACCACAGGGAGAGGGTTGGAAACACCATATATTTT. The gene calls are TRBV7-9 and TRBJ1-3; D might be TRBD1 (6 bases). This CDR3 region has 16 residues. The ends were cut back, 4 bases at V and 3 bases at J, with 16 bases in the middle. The V gene's germline CDR1 is SEHNR and CDR2 FQNEAQ (reference sequence).